Sequencing of this TCR beta chain was carried out in a study of human T cells and chemical hapten exposure. V lost 0 bases to trimming and J lost 2 bases, with 13 bases between them. Germline V gene data show CDR1 as SGHRS and CDR2 as YFSETQ. This CDR3 has 16 residues. Library construction involved attaching unique molecular identifiers to individual cDNA molecules, which allowed quantitative, reproducible TCR counting. In the original analysis: A typical sample had some 87,000 TCRs, with about 20,000 to 750,000 overall. MiXCR, run by TCRdb on the RACE reads, gives a single entry per CDR3 protein. V and J calls and clone size were set by TCRdb, not the authors. This table holds under 450,000 distinct CDR3 sequences, around 5% found once. The sample's time point: patch test 1, 2 weeks after DPC sensitization. Treatment: therapeutic diphenylcyclopropenone sensitization with weekly scalp DPC. Staff drew blood before applying each patch test.

This receptor was obtained from a woman between 45 and 65 years old with alopecia areata. Some clones in this sample may be carry-over from other donors' samples. Sequenced material: whole blood, taken in connection with sensitization to the hapten diphenylcyclopropenone (DPC). The chain carries TRBV5-1 and TRBJ2-3; maybe TRBD2 (6 bases). CDR3: CASSLGDSHLTDTQYF. CDR3 sequence (DNA): TGCGCCAGCAGCTTGGGGGACTCACACCTCACAGATACGCAGTATTTT.